This TCR beta chain was sequenced during a study of vaccination effects on CD4 cells after COVID-19. Sequencing followed a ViraFEST assay step that expanded antigen-specific CD4+ T cells with viral peptide pools. Once cultured for roughly nine days, the cells underwent separation to obtain CD4+ T cells. Vaccine recipients had no previous SARS-CoV-2 infection; their nucleocapsid antibodies were negative. A remark on this clone: What it binds is not known.

Study conclusions and caveats: Early post-infection timepoints were missing from the study, which also had few convalescent patients.

The CDR3 sequence is 12 residues long. Per the germline V gene, CDR1 is SQVTM and CDR2 is ANQGSEA. Trimming took 7 bases from V and 7 from J; bases not matched to a gene: 5. Produced via immunoSEQ multiplex PCR; TCRdb's table is partial and in-frame only. The table lists approximately 44,000 clones, roughly 70% of them singletons. The chain combines TRBV29-1 with TRBJ1-4; 8 nucleotides line up with TRBD1. The receptor was isolated from a human donor who received a COVID-19 vaccine. Sequencing was performed on CD4+ T cells from PBMCs cultured with HCoV-OC43 spike peptides, taken before COVID-19 vaccination. Subset in this sample: HCoV-OC43 spike overlapping peptide pool stimulation. The CDR3 sequence is CSAGTGGEKLFF. In DNA form, the CDR3 reads TGCAGCGCCGGGACAGGAGGTGAAAAACTGTTTTTT.